Shown below are 30 T cell receptor beta chains from a single sample sequenced in a study of vaccination effects on CD4 cells after COVID-19 (dated by TCRdb to between 2021 and 2023). These receptors' antigens are unknown. After more than 9 days of culture, CD4+ T cells were isolated with the EasySep CD4+ T cell isolation kit. Participants received two doses of either the BNT162b2 or the mRNA-1273 mRNA SARS-CoV-2 vaccine. The receptor library was made with the immunoSEQ multiplex PCR assay. TCRdb took this table from immuneACCESS and kept in-frame rearrangements with V and J called. Such tables lack part of the clones; where checked against another copy, unresolved V genes explain under half of the gap, and the rest is unexplained. The table for this sample lists about 73,000 clones; around 67% of them were counted only once. The top ten constitute around 2.1% of the sample. The specimen comprised CD4+ T cells from PBMCs cultured without peptide, sampled after COVID-19 vaccination. The receptors were sampled from a human donor who received a COVID-19 vaccine.

This clone was recorded once. The V and J genes are TRBV27 and TRBJ1-5, with 7 bases matching TRBD1. CDR1 MNHEY and CDR2 SMNVEV come from the germline V gene (reference sequence). V gave up 7 bases and J gave up 5 bases; unmatched junction bases: 8. This CDR3 comprises 14 residues. The CDR3 nucleotides read TGTGCCAGCAAGGACACAGGGGCCCATCAGCCCCAGCATTTT. The encoded protein is CASKDTGAHQPQHF.

V is TRBV28 and J is TRBJ1-2; no firm D call. Germline V CDR1 and CDR2: MDHEN, SYDVKM. V lost 8 bases and J lost 4, with 11 bases in between. The CDR3 has 12 residues. This CDR3 reads CASAPLGYGYTF. The CDR3 bases are TGTGCCAGCGCCCCGTTGGGCTATGGCTACACCTTC.

This sequence joins TRBV5-1 and TRBJ1-4; perhaps TRBD1 as D (6 bases). CDR3 size: 14 residues. V lost 4 bases and J lost 5, with 12 bases in between. Germline V CDR1 and CDR2: SGHRS, YFSETQ. The DNA for the CDR3 is TGCGCCAGCAGCCCCGGGACAAGCAATGAAAAACTGTTTTTT. Translated: CASSPGTSNEKLFF.

This chain links TRBV5-1 with TRBJ2-1, with 10 bases fitting TRBD2. Germline loops: CDR1 SGHRS, CDR2 YFSETQ. Trimming cost V 7 bases and J 0 bases; bases outside gene matches: 7. The CDR3 has 16 residues. CDR3 sequence reads: CASGAGGPSSYNEQFF. In nucleotides, the CDR3 is TGCGCCAGCGGAGCGGGGGGGCCTAGCTCCTACAATGAGCAGTTCTTC.

The chain has TRBV28 and TRBJ1-4, with a possible D match to TRBD1 (6 bases). The germline V and J ends were trimmed by 6 bases and 8 bases, with 13 bases remaining between them. CDR1 MDHEN and CDR2 SYDVKM come from the germline V gene. The CDR3 has 13 residues. The CDR3 region is CASSRGAREKLFF. The CDR3 region has the DNA TGTGCCAGCAGCAGGGGCGCACGAGAAAAACTGTTTTTT. Filled out from reference TRBV28 and TRBJ1-4, the complete variable domain reads DVKVTQSSRYLVKRTGEKVFLECVQDMDHENMFWYRQDPGLGLRLIYFSYDVKMKEKGDIPEGYSVSREKKERFSLILESASTNQTSMYLCASSRGAREKLFFGSGTQLSVL.

The gene calls are TRBV15 and TRBJ2-3; 7 positions agree with TRBD2. Germline lookup yields CDR1 LNHNV and CDR2 YYDKDF (reference sequence). V lost 7 bases to trimming and J lost 5 bases; unmatched junction nucleotides: 6. The CDR3 spans 13 residues. The CDR3 loop is CATNLAVGDTQYF. DNA of the CDR3: TGTGCCACCAACCTAGCGGTTGGAGATACGCAGTATTTT.

V and J are TRBV2 and TRBJ1-4; weak D call: TRBD1 (5 bases). Trimming shortened V by 4 bases and J by 6 bases, and 12 bases separated the two germline ends. The V gene's germline CDR1 is SNHLY and CDR2 FYNNEI. The CDR3 covers 14 residues. In nucleotides, the CDR3 is TGTGCCAGCAGTGGAGACCTGGGGGATGAAAAACTGTTTTTT. Its translation is CASSGDLGDEKLFF.

The gene calls are TRBV16 and TRBJ1-2, with 7 bases fitting TRBD1. This CDR3 has 14 amino acids. V shed 3 bases and J 1 base; nucleotides not matched to a gene: 2. The germline gives CDR1 KGHSY, CDR2 FQNENV. The chain's CDR3 is CASSHTGVNYGYTF. CDR3 nucleotides: TGTGCCAGCAGCCACACAGGGGTTAACTATGGCTACACCTTC. The whole variable domain, filled in from reference TRBV16 and TRBJ1-2, reads GEEVAQTPKHLVRGEGQKAKLYCAPIKGHSYVFWYQQVLKNEFKFLISFQNENVFDETGMPKERFSAKCLPNSPCSLEIQATKLEDSAVYFCASSHTGVNYGYTFGSGTRLTVV.

Only a few counts were recorded for this clone. The chain carries TRBV5-4 and TRBJ2-5; TRBD2 agrees at 9 bases. The length of the CDR3 is 15 residues. Germline assignment: CDR1 SGHNT and CDR2 YYREEE (reference sequence). Losses at the gene ends were 6 bases for V and 4 bases for J; bases not matched to a gene: 10. The CDR3 DNA follows: TGTGCCAGCAAGAAAAGCGGGGGGTCTCCAGAGACCCAGTACTTC. This encodes CASKKSGGSPETQYF.

The rearrangement joins TRBV27 to TRBJ2-5; TRBD2 matches at 8 bases. Looked up from germline, CDR1 is MNHEY and CDR2 is SMNVEV (reference sequence). Losses at the gene ends were 6 bases for V and 5 bases for J; bases not matched to a gene: 8. The CDR3 is 14 residues long. CDR3 nucleotides: TGTGCCAGCAGCGCTACGGGGGGGCGGGAGACCCAGTACTTC. As protein: CASSATGGRETQYF.

The V call is TRBV6-1, the J call TRBJ2-3; TRBD2 matches 7 bases. The germline V gene encodes CDR1 MNHNS and CDR2 SASEGT. The CDR3 length is 13 residues. V lost 6 bases, J lost 1 base, and 1 base stayed unmatched. This CDR3 is CASRLAGTDTQYF. In DNA form, the CDR3 reads TGTGCCAGCAGGCTAGCGGGCACAGATACGCAGTATTTT.

The chain recombines TRBV7-9 with TRBJ2-2; 7 bases line up with TRBD1. With V trimmed by 5 bases and J by 5 bases, 8 bases remained unmatched. The CDR3 has 15 residues. Germline V CDR1 and CDR2: SEHNR, FQNEAQ (reference sequence). The CDR3 nucleotides are TGTGCCAGCAGCCCTGGACAGGCATCAACCGGGGAGCTGTTTTTT. Translation: CASSPGQASTGELFF.

This clone was seen just once. CDR3 DNA: TGTGCCTGGAGTAGAGGTCGGACAGGGGGCAATCAGCCCCAGCATTTT. It specifies CAWSRGRTGGNQPQHF. The J gene is TRBJ1-5, the V gene TRBV30; TRBD1 matches at 9 bases. The ends lost 2 bases at V and 2 bases at J; junction bases unmatched: 7. Per the germline V gene, CDR1 is GTSNPN and CDR2 is SVGIG (reference sequence). This CDR3 is built from 16 residues.

The chain has TRBV14 and TRBJ1-1; no clear D. CDR3 length: 13 amino acids. V was pared by 5 bases and J by 1 base, with 8 bases between. Germline V gene sequence: CDR1 SGHDN, CDR2 FVKESK. CDR3 residues: CASSFTENTEAFF. The CDR3 region has the DNA TGTGCCAGCAGCTTTACGGAGAACACTGAAGCTTTCTTT. Drawing the rest from reference TRBV14 and TRBJ1-1, the complete variable domain is EAGVTQFPSHSVIEKGQTVTLRCDPISGHDNLYWYRRVMGKEIKFLLHFVKESKQDESGMPNNRFLAERTGGTYSTLKVQPAELEDSGVYFCASSFTENTEAFFGQGTRLTVV.

CDR3 nucleotide sequence: TGTGCCAGCAGCCGCCAAACAGGGACGGATGGCTACACCTTC. This sequence encodes CASSRQTGTDGYTF. The genes are TRBV14 and TRBJ1-2, with D possibly matching TRBD1 (6 bases). CDR1 and CDR2 from the germline V gene are SGHDN and FVKESK. Between the trimmed V and J ends, which lost 4 bases and 6 bases, there was a span of 15 bases. The CDR3 extends over 14 amino acids.

This clone occurred once. This chain links TRBV11-2 with TRBJ1-5; TRBD1 agrees at 7 bases. Trimming removed 7 bases from V and 2 bases from J; junction bases left unmatched: 8. There are 15 residues in the CDR3. From germline, CDR1 is SGHAT and CDR2 FQNNGV. The CDR3 bases are TGTGCCAGCAAACTGACAGGGTCTGGCAATCAGCCCCAGCATTTT. This sequence encodes CASKLTGSGNQPQHF.

In this sample, this clone turned up a few times. V is TRBV6-5 and J is TRBJ1-6, with 7 bases fitting TRBD1. The CDR3 consists of 14 residues. Germline V gene sequence: CDR1 MNHEY, CDR2 SVGAGI. The V gene end was trimmed by 6 bases and the J gene end by 15 bases; junction bases not matched to a gene: 14. This CDR3 is CASRRTGTEKVLHF. The CDR3, as DNA: TGTGCCAGCAGGCGCACCGGGACAGAAAAAGTCCTCCACTTT.

The chain recombines TRBV7-2 with TRBJ2-5; either TRBD1 or TRBD2 may supply D (5 bases each). The V gene lost 6 bases and the J gene lost 2 bases, with 10 bases spanning the gap. Germline V gene lookup returns CDR1 SGHTA and CDR2 FQGNSA. CDR3 size: 13 residues. CDR3: CASSRDPQETQYF. The CDR3 coding sequence is TGTGCCAGCAGTCGGGACCCTCAAGAGACCCAGTACTTC.

The rearrangement uses TRBV24-1 and TRBJ2-3, with D hard to call. V lost 7 bases, J lost 1 base, and 8 bases lay in between. This CDR3 spans 13 amino acids. The V gene's germline CDR1 is KGHDR and CDR2 SFDVKD. The CDR3, as DNA: TGTGCCACCAGCCACCCGGGCACAGATACGCAGTATTTT. Its protein is CATSHPGTDTQYF.

The sample holds a few counts of this clone. The chain couples TRBV7-9 to TRBJ1-6; the D is unclear. Germline V gene sequence: CDR1 SEHNR, CDR2 FQNEAQ (reference sequence). Trimming removed 1 base at V and 14 bases at J, with 18 bases between. The CDR3 is made up of 15 amino acids. This CDR3 is CASSLGTTWQPALHF. The CDR3 DNA reads as TGTGCCAGCAGCTTAGGTACCACATGGCAACCAGCCCTCCACTTT.

The chain joins TRBV2 to TRBJ1-2, with D perhaps matching TRBD1 (5 bases). V was clipped by 2 bases and J by 7 bases, with 8 bases between them. The CDR3 extends over 12 amino acids. The germline gives CDR1 SNHLY, CDR2 FYNNEI. The DNA for the CDR3 is TGTGCCAGCAGTGAAATCCAGGGTGGCTACACCTTC. This gives the protein CASSEIQGGYTF. Drawing the rest from reference TRBV2 and TRBJ1-2, the complete variable domain is EPEVTQTPSHQVTQMGQEVILRCVPISNHLYFYWYRQILGQKVEFLVSFYNNEISEKSEIFDDQFSVERPDGSNFTLKIRSTKLEDSAMYFCASSEIQGGYTFGSGTRLTVV.

The chain joins TRBV4-1 to TRBJ1-5; 12 bases match TRBD1. With 0 bases clipped from V and 1 base from J, the junction kept 7 bases outside the gene matches. The CDR3 consists of 19 residues. Germline V gives CDR1 MGHRA, CDR2 YSYEKL. The CDR3 bases are TGCGCCAGCAGCCAAGACGGGACAGGGGGCGCAGGGAGCAATCAGCCCCAGCATTTT. Translating gives CASSQDGTGGAGSNQPQHF.

The rearrangement links TRBV12-3 or TRBV12-4 to TRBJ1-2; 9 bases match TRBD1. This CDR3 contains 13 residues. The V and J ends lost 6 bases and 6 bases, in that order; junction bases with no gene match: 5. The CDR3 is CASRKTGGDGYTF. CDR3 in DNA: TGTGCCAGCAGAAAGACAGGGGGGGATGGCTACACCTTC.

The chain recombines TRBV24-1 with TRBJ1-1; D may be TRBD1 (5 bases). Trimming left V 7 bases short and J 3 bases short, with 17 bases between. Per germline, CDR1 KGHDR and CDR2 SFDVKD. The CDR3 loop spans 15 amino acids. The DNA of the CDR3 is TGTGCCACCAGCCCAGGGCTAGGGATGGACACTGAAGCTTTCTTT. This codes for CATSPGLGMDTEAFF.

This chain joins TRBV29-1 and TRBJ2-5; TRBD2 agrees at 8 bases. V was pared by 5 bases and J by 5 bases, with 10 bases of the junction left unmatched. Germline-derived CDR1 and CDR2 are SQVTM and ANQGSEA. The CDR3 contains 14 residues. The CDR3 loop reads CSVPRMAGGETQYF. In nucleotides, the CDR3 is TGCAGCGTTCCGAGGATGGCGGGGGGTGAGACCCAGTACTTC.

A single count supports this clone. The genes are TRBV9 and TRBJ2-1; TRBD2 matches 7 bases. The CDR3 is 15 amino acids. Germline CDR1 and CDR2: SGDLS and YYNGEE. Losses at the gene ends were 0 bases for V and 12 bases for J; bases not matched to a gene: 12. The DNA for the CDR3 is TGTGCCAGCAGCGTAGACGTGAGGGAGGGCAAGGGGCAGTTCTTC. Protein sequence: CASSVDVREGKGQFF.

This clone has just one count. The chain couples TRBV18 to TRBJ2-3, with TRBD1 as a possible D gene (5 bases). The CDR3 loop spans 15 amino acids. Germline loops: CDR1 KGHSH, CDR2 LQKENI. With 3 bases removed from V and 2 bases from J, the gap between germline ends came to 12 bases. CDR3 loop: CASSPVARVTDTQYF. The CDR3 bases are TGTGCCAGCTCACCGGTCGCCAGGGTCACAGATACGCAGTATTTT.

The genes are TRBV29-1 and TRBJ2-1; D gene ambiguous. Germline assignment: CDR1 SQVTM and CDR2 ANQGSEA. This CDR3 spans 11 amino acids. V was clipped by 6 bases and J by 4 bases, with 7 bases between them. CDR3 DNA sequence: TGCAGCGTCAACATATACAATGAGCAGTTCTTC. Encoded protein: CSVNIYNEQFF.

This chain links TRBV30 with TRBJ1-4; D is perhaps TRBD1 (5 bases). The germline V gene has CDR1 GTSNPN and CDR2 SVGIG (reference sequence). The CDR3 sequence is 17 residues long. V shed 0 bases and J shed 8 bases, with 22 bases lying between them. The CDR3 DNA reads TGTGCCTGGAGTGTTTCTCGTCGAGGCAGGGCTTTCGAAAAACTGTTTTTT. It yields the protein CAWSVSRRGRAFEKLFF.

The V and J genes are TRBV24-1 and TRBJ2-2; the D is unclear. The CDR3 totals 15 residues. Trimming removed 0 bases at V and 4 bases at J, with 8 bases between. Germline assignment: CDR1 KGHDR and CDR2 SFDVKD. The CDR3 nucleotides read TGTGCCACCAGTGATTTGCTAGGTGCCACCGGGGAGCTGTTTTTT. This gives the protein CATSDLLGATGELFF.